The rows below give T cell receptor beta chains drawn from one sample of a study of Ad26.COV2.S vaccination and SARS-CoV-2 variants. Measured with immunoSEQ multiplex PCR; TCRdb has only the in-frame clones, and not every one. The sample lists hundreds of thousands of clones, over 75% occurring once. The sequences come from peripheral blood, collected in a trial of Ad26.COV2.S vaccine versus placebo. The receptors were sampled from a person aged 18-60 years who received the Ad26.COV2.S COVID-19 vaccine or a placebo. Each CDR3 is given with its conserved first and last residue. Fields, in order: D gene, CDR3 length, J gene, clone size, V gene, CDR3 protein, CDR3 DNA. A D gene is named only where the DNA matches it firmly. For some rows the clone size is stated as once, few or many, or as a class when expanded; others skip it.

D: -; length: 15; J: TRBJ2-5; size: -; V: TRBV18; CDR3: CASSPGSAVGETQYF; DNA: TGTGCCAGCTCACCAGGGTCGGCCGTGGGGGAGACCCAGTACTTC
D: -; length: 12; J: TRBJ1-1; size: once; V: TRBV30; CDR3: CAWREGETEAFF; DNA: TGTGCCTGGAGAGAGGGAGAAACTGAAGCTTTCTTT
D: -; length: 13; J: TRBJ1-1; size: -; V: TRBV10-1; CDR3: CASSEREGTEAFF; DNA: TGCGCCAGCAGTGAGAGAGAGGGGACTGAAGCTTTCTTT
D: -; length: 12; J: TRBJ1-5; size: -; V: TRBV28; CDR3: CASSLIGQPQHF; DNA: TGTGCCAGCAGTTTAATTGGTCAGCCCCAGCATTTT
D: -; length: 12; J: TRBJ2-2; size: -; V: TRBV11-3; CDR3: CASSLVLGELFF; DNA: TGTGCCAGCAGCTTAGTTTTGGGGGAGCTGTTTTTT
D: -; length: 13; J: TRBJ2-7; size: few; V: TRBV2; CDR3: CASKGASSYEQYF; DNA: TGTGCCAGCAAAGGCGCCAGCTCCTACGAGCAGTACTTC
D: -; length: 14; J: TRBJ2-1; size: few; V: TRBV7-2; CDR3: CASSLGLLHNEQFF; DNA: TGTGCCAGCAGCTTAGGGCTACTCCACAATGAGCAGTTCTTC
D: TRBD1; length: 14; J: TRBJ2-7; size: -; V: TRBV28; CDR3: CASRPGQRMYEQYF; DNA: TGTGCCAGCAGACCGGGACAGCGGATGTACGAGCAGTACTTC
D: -; length: 13; J: TRBJ2-1; size: -; V: TRBV2; CDR3: CASEQGRVYEQFF; DNA: TGTGCCAGTGAGCAGGGCAGGGTCTATGAGCAGTTCTTC
D: -; length: 15; J: TRBJ1-3; size: once; V: TRBV9; CDR3: CASSVDGGTGNTIYF; DNA: TGTGCCAGCAGCGTAGACGGGGGGACTGGAAACACCATATATTTT
D: -; length: 15; J: TRBJ2-7; size: -; V: TRBV6-5; CDR3: CASSYSITQPYEQYF; DNA: TGTGCCAGCAGTTACTCTATTACACAACCCTACGAGCAGTACTTC
D: TRBD2; length: 14; J: TRBJ2-1; size: -; V: TRBV29-1; CDR3: CSVVGGRAGLEQFF; DNA: TGCAGCGTCGTGGGTGGGAGGGCTGGTCTTGAGCAGTTCTTC
D: TRBD1; length: 18; J: TRBJ2-6; size: -; V: TRBV15; CDR3: CATSGRTGILSGANVLTF; DNA: TGTGCCACCAGCGGGAGGACAGGGATTTTGTCTGGGGCCAACGTCCTGACTTTC
D: TRBD2; length: 16; J: TRBJ2-1; size: once; V: TRBV7-2; CDR3: CASSSAAGGPYNEQFF; DNA: TGTGCCAGCAGCTCCGCGGCGGGAGGACCCTACAATGAGCAGTTCTTC